This TCR beta chain was retrieved from a study of cytomegalovirus exposure and HLA in healthy donors. About the research overall: It was reported in a later analysis that the same platform had been used for the 120 validation repertoires as for the 550 to 750 first-cohort repertoires.

The CDR3 totals 14 residues. The V gene end was trimmed by 10 bases and the J gene end by 9 bases; junction bases not matched to a gene: 14. Germline V gene data show CDR1 as SNHLY and CDR2 as FYNNEI. Separate from the 666-subject first cohort was the roughly 120-subject validation cohort, to which the donors belonged. TCRdb's table, derived via immunoSEQ multiplex PCR, lists solely in-frame clones and lacks some. The sample has approximately 120,000 clones, roughly 90% seen once; the top ten hold 1.5% to 2%. The specimen was PBMCs. The rearrangement links TRBV2 to TRBJ2-1; 8 bases match TRBD2. The clonotype was recovered from a woman under 30 in good health and CMV-seronegative. As DNA, the CDR3 is TGTGCCACCTCCGGGGGGGTTTTTCATGGTGAGCAGTTCTTC. Translating gives CATSGGVFHGEQFF.